The 18 T cell receptor beta chains given below trace back to one sample, sequenced in a study of neurological immune-mediated disorders. TCRdb re-called the 5' RACE reads through MiXCR, storing one row per CDR3 protein. The profile shows over 25,000 distinct CDR3 sequences, roughly 25% of them singletons. Sequenced sample: CD4+ T cells from blood. These receptors were taken from a man over 45 with HTLV-1-associated myelopathy (HAM/TSP).

This clonotype was picked up many times. The V call is TRBV4-1, the J call TRBJ1-5, with 10 bases that match TRBD1. The length of the CDR3 is 16 residues. V shed 0 bases, J shed 4 bases, and the junction held 3 bases outside the gene matches. Germline V lookup: CDR1 MGHRA, CDR2 YSYEKL. This CDR3 is CASSQDGTGANQPQHF. The CDR3 bases are TGCGCCAGCAGCCAAGATGGGACAGGGGCTAATCAGCCCCAGCATTTT.

This clonotype appeared a few times. The gene calls are TRBV11-2 and TRBJ2-2; TRBD1 matches 7 bases. Germline V gene lookup returns CDR1 SGHAT and CDR2 FQNNGV. Losses at the gene ends were 5 bases for V and 0 bases for J; bases not matched to a gene: 6. This CDR3 is built from 16 residues. CDR3 nucleotides: TGTGCCAGCAGCCCCCGACAGGGAGCGAACACCGGGGAGCTGTTTTTT. Its protein is CASSPRQGANTGELFF.

This clonotype was counted many times. V is TRBV12-3 or TRBV12-4 and J is TRBJ2-1; D perhaps matches TRBD2 (5 bases). This CDR3 region has 15 residues. The germline V and J ends were trimmed by 3 bases and 0 bases, with 9 bases remaining between them. The CDR3 loop is CASSLEAYSYNEQFF. CDR3 nucleotides: TGTGCCAGCAGTTTGGAGGCCTACTCCTACAATGAGCAGTTCTTC.

This clonotype was seen at least ten times. The chain joins TRBV5-1 to TRBJ2-7, with D maybe TRBD1 (7 bases). The CDR3 is 15 residues long. V shed 7 bases and J shed 2 bases, with 19 bases lying between them. Germline V gene sequence: CDR1 SGHRS, CDR2 YFSETQ. CDR3 residues: CASHLAGQRTYEQYF. DNA of the CDR3: TGCGCCAGCCACCTCGCGGGACAGAGGACCTACGAGCAGTACTTC. Looking up the rest from reference TRBV5-1 and TRBJ2-7 gives the full variable domain: KAGVTQTPRYLIKTRGQQVTLSCSPISGHRSVSWYQQTPGQGLQFLFEYFSETQRNKGNFPGRFSGRQFSNSRSEMNVSTLELGDSALYLCASHLAGQRTYEQYFGPGTRLTVT.

There are many counts of this clonotype. The chain carries TRBV20-1 and TRBJ1-5; D may be TRBD1 (5 bases). Looked up from germline, CDR1 is DFQATT and CDR2 is SNEGSKA (reference sequence). This CDR3 spans 13 amino acids. CDR3 DNA: TGCAGCGGGGGGGTTTATAGCAATCAGCCCCAGCATTTT. Encoded protein: CSGGVYSNQPQHF.

In its sample, this clonotype was seen many times. V usage is TRBV9 and J usage is TRBJ2-6; D remains ambiguous. Trimming took off 0 bases at V and 1 base at J, with 8 bases between the two ends. The CDR3 length is 16 residues. Germline CDR1 reads SGDLS; CDR2 reads YYNGEE. The CDR3 reads CASSVDGLSGANVLTF. In DNA form, the CDR3 reads TGTGCCAGCAGCGTAGATGGGCTTTCTGGGGCCAACGTCCTGACTTTC.

Concerning this clonotype itself: Its ends do not fully match the called genes, so a read error is possible. The chain carries TRBV20-1 and TRBJ2-3; 10 bases line up with TRBD2. The CDR3 is 16 residues long. Germline CDR1 and CDR2: DFQATT and SNEGSKA (reference sequence). CDR3 loop: CSATHASGGPTDTQYF. The CDR3, as DNA: TGCAGTGCCACGCACGCTAGCGGGGGCCCAACAGATACACAGTATTTT.

There are many counts of this clonotype. The V gene is TRBV10-3, the J gene TRBJ2-7; D may be TRBD1 (6 bases). This CDR3 contains 15 residues. Germline CDR1 and CDR2: ENHRY and SYGVKD. V was trimmed by 10 bases and J by 2 bases, leaving 21 bases between them. DNA of the CDR3: TGTGCCACCGAAGGGGTGGTAGCAGGGGCCTACGAGCAGTACTTC. Protein: CATEGVVAGAYEQYF.

This clonotype was recorded at least ten times. The V call is TRBV11-2, the J call TRBJ2-2; D is unclear. V was cut by 5 bases and J by 3 bases, with 13 bases left in between. CDR3 length: 15 amino acids. CDR1 and CDR2 from the germline V gene are SGHAT and FQNNGV. In nucleotides, the CDR3 is TGTGCCAGCAGCCTTAGGTTCGCCGACACCGGGGAGCTGTTTTTT. Protein: CASSLRFADTGELFF. The full variable domain, in which reference TRBV11-2 and TRBJ2-2 provide the parts outside the CDR3, is EAGVAQSPRYKIIEKRQSVAFWCNPISGHATLYWYQQILGQGPKLLIQFQNNGVVDDSQLPKDRFSAERLKGVDSTLKIQPAKLEDSAVYLCASSLRFADTGELFFGEGSRLTVL.

This clonotype appeared many times. The V call is TRBV2, the J call TRBJ1-5; no clear D. Germline CDR1 and CDR2: SNHLY and FYNNEI. The CDR3 sequence is 15 residues long. V gave up 6 bases and J gave up 0 bases, with 12 bases separating them. The DNA of the CDR3 is TGTGCCAGCAGACTCCGAAGAGATAGCAATCAGCCCCAGCATTTT. This translates into CASRLRRDSNQPQHF.

As regards this clonotype: At one end, the junction sequence differs from germline, possibly due to a read error. This chain uses TRBV20-1 with TRBJ1-1; D unresolved. Germline V lookup: CDR1 DFQATT, CDR2 SNEGSKA (reference sequence). This CDR3 is 13 amino acids long. The CDR3 DNA is TGCAGTGCTACCGAGGGCCTAAACACTAAAGCTTTCTTT. This encodes CSATEGLNTKAFF.

At least ten counts were recorded for this clonotype. The chain uses TRBV5-1 and TRBJ2-7; TRBD2 matches 10 bases. Germline V gives CDR1 SGHRS, CDR2 YFSETQ. V lost 0 bases to trimming and J lost 6 bases; unmatched junction nucleotides: 6. The CDR3 runs to 15 residues. CDR3 sequence: CASSLVASGSSEQYF. The CDR3 DNA follows: TGCGCCAGCAGCTTGGTGGCTAGCGGGAGCTCCGAGCAGTACTTC.

This chain connects TRBV5-6 to TRBJ1-1; 12 bases line up with TRBD1. Germline V CDR1 and CDR2: SGHDT, YYEEEE. V shed 4 bases, J shed 11 bases, and the junction held 12 bases outside the gene matches. The CDR3 runs 15 residues. The CDR3 sequence: CASSRDRGQNDWAFF. The CDR3 nucleotides are TGTGCCAGCAGCCGGGACAGGGGGCAAAATGATTGGGCTTTCTTT.

Many counts were recorded for this clonotype. V and J are TRBV20-1 and TRBJ2-5; D remains unclear. The ends were cut back, 0 bases at V and 0 bases at J, with 5 bases in the middle. Germline CDR1 reads DFQATT; CDR2 reads SNEGSKA (reference sequence). This CDR3 has 13 residues. CDR3: CSAREQHQETQYF. CDR3 bases: TGCAGTGCTAGAGAACAGCACCAAGAGACCCAGTACTTC.

Note on this clonotype: At one end, the junction sequence differs from germline, possibly due to a read error. The chain has TRBV2 and TRBJ1-2; possible D gene TRBD1, 6 bases. The CDR3 is made up of 15 amino acids. The germline CDR1 and CDR2 sequences are SNHLY and FYNNEI. CDR3 coding DNA: TGTGCCAGCAGTGTAGCCCACAGGGACATCGATGGCTACACCTTT. This translates into CASSVAHRDIDGYTF.

This clonotype was counted at least ten times. The V call is TRBV6-1, the J call TRBJ1-1, with unresolved D. Germline values: CDR1 MNHNS, CDR2 SASEGT. V lost 5 bases, J lost 1 base, and 8 bases lay in between. CDR3 length: 13 residues. CDR3 protein: CASSTTENTEAFF. CDR3 DNA sequence: TGTGCCAGCAGTACAACAGAGAACACTGAAGCTTTCTTT.

The J gene is TRBJ1-2, the V gene TRBV29-1, with a possible D match to TRBD1 (6 bases). Germline V gene lookup returns CDR1 SQVTM and CDR2 ANQGSEA. This CDR3 has 15 amino acids. Trimming pared 7 bases from V and 8 bases from J, leaving 26 bases between. The CDR3 loop is CSAKAARGNTGGYTF. CDR3 nucleotides: TGCAGCGCTAAGGCCGCCAGGGGCAATACGGGAGGCTACACCTTC.

In this sample, this clonotype turned up many times. The V gene is TRBV5-1, the J gene TRBJ1-1, with D perhaps TRBD1 (6 bases). Trimming pared 4 bases from V and 4 bases from J, leaving 14 bases between. The CDR3 length is 14 residues. Germline V gene sequence: CDR1 SGHRS, CDR2 YFSETQ. Here the CDR3 reads CASSLGQQVTEAFF. In DNA, the CDR3 is TGCGCCAGCAGCCTAGGACAGCAAGTCACTGAAGCTTTCTTT. Based on the CDR3 plus reference TRBV5-1 and TRBJ1-1, the full variable domain is KAGVTQTPRYLIKTRGQQVTLSCSPISGHRSVSWYQQTPGQGLQFLFEYFSETQRNKGNFPGRFSGRQFSNSRSEMNVSTLELGDSALYLCASSLGQQVTEAFFGQGTRLTVV.